This entry lists 9 T cell receptor beta chains sequenced from one sample in a study of blood T cell repertoires in COVID-19. Generated by immunoSEQ multiplex PCR, the TCRdb table keeps only in-frame clones and is missing some. The sample has under 300,000 clones, around 82% seen once; the top ten hold about 3.5%. Sequenced input: PBMCs or T cells enriched from blood (not recorded which). The receptors here all came from a man in his fifties who had recovered from COVID-19.

The chain is built from TRBV7-2 and TRBJ1-2; perhaps TRBD1 as D (5 bases). V lost 5 bases and J lost 2, with 12 bases in between. CDR1 SGHTA and CDR2 FQGNSA come from the germline V gene. The CDR3 is 14 residues long. This chain's CDR3 is CASSPSQGNYGYTF. The CDR3 DNA follows: TGTGCCAGCAGCCCCTCTCAGGGAAACTATGGCTACACCTTC.

V usage is TRBV4-3 and J usage is TRBJ2-5; 8 bases agree with TRBD2. V shed 3 bases and J 4 bases; nucleotides not matched to a gene: 4. The CDR3 has 14 amino acids. CDR1 and CDR2 from the germline V gene are LGHNA and YSLEER. In DNA form, the CDR3 reads TGCGCCAGCAGCCAGGTTAGCGGGATAGAGACCCAGTACTTC. Its protein product is CASSQVSGIETQYF.

CDR3 in DNA: TGTGCCAGCAGCGCCACAGGACACACTAGCACAGATACGCAGTATTTT. It is translated as CASSATGHTSTDTQYF. The chain employs TRBV9 and TRBJ2-3, with D perhaps matching TRBD1 (5 bases). Germline CDR1 is SGDLS and CDR2 is YYNGEE. The CDR3 has 16 residues. V lost 3 bases to trimming and J lost 0 bases, with 14 bases between them.

The chain carries TRBV30 and TRBJ1-1; 7 nucleotides match TRBD1. Germline assignment: CDR1 GTSNPN and CDR2 SVGIG (reference sequence). The V and J ends lost 1 base and 4 bases, in that order; junction bases with no gene match: 3. The CDR3 extends over 13 amino acids. The CDR3 DNA reads as TGTGCCTGGAGTGAGGGGGCCGTCACTGAAGCTTTCTTT. This codes for CAWSEGAVTEAFF.

V usage is TRBV7-2 and J usage is TRBJ2-7; D is perhaps TRBD2 (5 bases). Trimming took 5 bases from V and 5 from J, leaving 13 bases between them. The CDR3 loop spans 13 amino acids. Looked up from germline, CDR1 is SGHTA and CDR2 is FQGNSA. The DNA for the CDR3 is TGTGCCAGCAGCCTACCTAGAGGGCACGAGCAGTACTTC. It encodes CASSLPRGHEQYF.

There are a few counts of this clone. The V call is TRBV13, the J call TRBJ2-7, with TRBD1 identical over 8 bases. CDR3 length: 15 amino acids. CDR1 and CDR2 from the germline V gene are PRHDT and FYEKMQ (reference sequence). J lost 2 bases, V lost 5 bases, and 8 bases had no gene match. The DNA of the CDR3 is TGTGCCAGCAGCCAGGGGGCGGTTGCCCCCTACGAGCAGTACTTC. It specifies CASSQGAVAPYEQYF.

This clone has just a few counts. Here the CDR3 DNA reads TGTGCCAGCAGCTTGGTGGGAGCCTCGGGTGAGCAGTACTTC. It encodes CASSLVGASGEQYF. The J gene is TRBJ2-7, the V gene TRBV7-8, with a weak D call TRBD2 (5 bases). CDR1 SGHVS and CDR2 FQNEAQ come from the germline V gene. Trimming shortened V by 3 bases and J by 7 bases, and 16 bases separated the two germline ends. The length of the CDR3 is 14 residues.

The V and J genes are TRBV11-2 and TRBJ2-7, with TRBD2 matching over 16 bases. Germline values: CDR1 SGHAT, CDR2 FQNNGV. CDR3 length equals 16 residues. The ends lost 2 bases at V and 8 bases at J; junction bases unmatched: 6. The DNA for the CDR3 is TGTGCCAGCAGCTTACCCGGGACTAGCGGGAGGGCCAAGCAGTACTTC. It yields the protein CASSLPGTSGRAKQYF.

The rearrangement links TRBV9 to TRBJ2-7; 10 bases match TRBD1. This CDR3 contains 14 residues. Germline V gene sequence: CDR1 SGDLS, CDR2 YYNGEE. J gave up 5 bases and V 0 bases, and 2 bases lay outside the gene matches. This chain's CDR3 is CASSVVDRGDEQYF. CDR3 nucleotides: TGTGCCAGCAGCGTAGTGGACAGGGGGGACGAGCAGTACTTC.